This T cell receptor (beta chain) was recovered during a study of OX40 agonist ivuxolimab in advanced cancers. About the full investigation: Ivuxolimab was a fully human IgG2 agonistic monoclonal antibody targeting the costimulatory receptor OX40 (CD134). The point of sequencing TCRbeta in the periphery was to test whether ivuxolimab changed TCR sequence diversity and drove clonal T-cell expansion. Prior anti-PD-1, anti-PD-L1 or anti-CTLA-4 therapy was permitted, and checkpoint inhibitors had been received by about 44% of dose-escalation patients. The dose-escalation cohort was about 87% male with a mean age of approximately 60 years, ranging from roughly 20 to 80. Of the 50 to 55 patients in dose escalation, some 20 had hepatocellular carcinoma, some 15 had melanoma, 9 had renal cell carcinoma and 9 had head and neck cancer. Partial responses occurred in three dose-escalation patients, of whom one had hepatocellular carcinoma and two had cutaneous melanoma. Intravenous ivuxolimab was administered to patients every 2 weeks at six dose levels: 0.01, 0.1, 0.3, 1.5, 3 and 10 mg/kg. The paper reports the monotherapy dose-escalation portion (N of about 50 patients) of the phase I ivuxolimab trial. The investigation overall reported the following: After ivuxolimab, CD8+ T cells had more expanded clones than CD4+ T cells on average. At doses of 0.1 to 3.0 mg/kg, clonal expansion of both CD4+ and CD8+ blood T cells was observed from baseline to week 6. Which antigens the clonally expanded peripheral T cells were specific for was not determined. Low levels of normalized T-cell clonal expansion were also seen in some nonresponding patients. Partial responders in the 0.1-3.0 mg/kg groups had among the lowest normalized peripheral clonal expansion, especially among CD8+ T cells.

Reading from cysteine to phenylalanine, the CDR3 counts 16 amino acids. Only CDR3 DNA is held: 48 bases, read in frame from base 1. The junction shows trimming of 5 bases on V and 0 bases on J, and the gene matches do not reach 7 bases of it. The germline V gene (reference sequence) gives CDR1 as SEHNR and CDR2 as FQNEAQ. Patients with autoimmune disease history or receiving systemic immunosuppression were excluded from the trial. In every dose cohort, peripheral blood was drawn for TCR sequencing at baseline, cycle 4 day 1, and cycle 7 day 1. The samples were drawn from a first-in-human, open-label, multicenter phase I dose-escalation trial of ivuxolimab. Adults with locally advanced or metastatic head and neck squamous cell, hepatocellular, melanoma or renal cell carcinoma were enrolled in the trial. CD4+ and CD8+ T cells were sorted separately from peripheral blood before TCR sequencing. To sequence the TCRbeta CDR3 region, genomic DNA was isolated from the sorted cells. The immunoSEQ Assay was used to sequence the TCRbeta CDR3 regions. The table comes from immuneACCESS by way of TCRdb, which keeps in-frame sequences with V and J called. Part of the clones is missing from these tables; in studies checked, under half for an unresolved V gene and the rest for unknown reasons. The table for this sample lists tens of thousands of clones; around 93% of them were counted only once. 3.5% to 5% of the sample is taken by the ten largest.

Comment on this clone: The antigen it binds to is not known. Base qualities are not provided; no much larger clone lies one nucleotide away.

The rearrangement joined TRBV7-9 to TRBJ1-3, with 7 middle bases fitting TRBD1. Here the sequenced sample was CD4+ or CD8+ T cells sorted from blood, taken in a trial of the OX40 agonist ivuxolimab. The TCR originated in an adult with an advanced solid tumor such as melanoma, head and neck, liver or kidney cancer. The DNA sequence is TGTGCCAGCAGCCTTCGGGACAGTCTCTCTGGAAACACCATATATTTT. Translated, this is CASSLRDSLSGNTIYF.